A selection of T cell receptor beta chains follows, all from one sample in a study of T-cell reconstitution after alpha-beta-depleted transplantation in children. TCRdb recomputed calls from the PCR reads with MiXCR, one row per CDR3 protein. The table shows hundreds of thousands of distinct CDR3 sequences, with roughly 17% occurring only once. The sequences come from PBMCs from the stem cell graft donor, collected from the stem cell graft. All receptors come from a human donor who donated a stem cell graft to a child with acute myeloid leukemia. Both conserved end residues are part of each CDR3. The D gene is left open where the match is weak. Size is omitted from some rows. Given values are once, few, many or a class for expanded clones.

d_call: -; j_call: TRBJ2-5; v_call: TRBV7-2; clone_size: -; cdr3_length: 13; cdr3_aa: CASSLVAFQVQYF; cdr3_nt: TGTGCCAGCAGCTTAGTGGCATTTCAAGTTCAGTACTTC
d_call: -; j_call: TRBJ2-1; v_call: TRBV7-9; clone_size: -; cdr3_length: 14; cdr3_aa: CASSSVGTPNEQFF; cdr3_nt: TGTGCCAGCAGCTCTGTTGGGACACCGAATGAGCAGTTCTTC
d_call: TRBD2; j_call: TRBJ2-3; v_call: TRBV10-2; clone_size: -; cdr3_length: 16; cdr3_aa: CASSVRAGEVGDTQYF; cdr3_nt: TGCGCCAGCAGTGTAAGAGCGGGGGAAGTTGGAGATACGCAGTATTTT
d_call: -; j_call: TRBJ1-5; v_call: TRBV5-5; clone_size: many; cdr3_length: 14; cdr3_aa: CASSLQTTDRPQHF; cdr3_nt: TGTGCCAGCAGCCTTCAGACGACGGATCGGCCCCAGCATTTT
d_call: -; j_call: TRBJ1-1; v_call: TRBV30; clone_size: many; cdr3_length: 13; cdr3_aa: CAWNPAANTEAFF; cdr3_nt: TGTGCCTGGAATCCCGCAGCAAACACTGAAGCTTTCTTT
d_call: TRBD2; j_call: TRBJ2-4; v_call: TRBV12-3/TRBV12-4; clone_size: -; cdr3_length: 15; cdr3_aa: CASSLRSGTVNIQYF; cdr3_nt: TGTGCCAGCAGTTTAAGAAGCGGGACCGTAAACATTCAGTACTTC
d_call: -; j_call: TRBJ2-1; v_call: TRBV4-3; clone_size: -; cdr3_length: 15; cdr3_aa: CASSQENRIFNEQFF; cdr3_nt: TGCGCCAGCAGCCAAGAAAATCGTATTTTCAATGAGCAGTTCTTC
d_call: TRBD1; j_call: TRBJ1-2; v_call: TRBV12-3/TRBV12-4; clone_size: many; cdr3_length: 14; cdr3_aa: CASSLPTGGGGYTF; cdr3_nt: TGTGCCAGCAGTTTGCCGACAGGGGGGGGTGGCTACACCTTC
d_call: -; j_call: TRBJ1-4; v_call: TRBV24-1; clone_size: many; cdr3_length: 12; cdr3_aa: CATSDFRGKLFF; cdr3_nt: TGTGCCACCAGTGATTTTCGAGGAAAACTGTTTTTT
d_call: -; j_call: TRBJ2-5; v_call: TRBV20-1; clone_size: -; cdr3_length: 13; cdr3_aa: CSAMWHGQGTQYF; cdr3_nt: TGCAGTGCTATGTGGCACGGCCAAGGGACCCAGTACTTC
d_call: -; j_call: TRBJ1-1; v_call: TRBV5-6; clone_size: many; cdr3_length: 13; cdr3_aa: CASSLGTYTEAFF; cdr3_nt: TGTGCCAGCAGCTTGGGCACATACACTGAAGCTTTCTTT
d_call: -; j_call: TRBJ2-2; v_call: TRBV5-5; clone_size: many; cdr3_length: 16; cdr3_aa: CASSPITGLKAGELFF; cdr3_nt: TGTGCCAGCAGCCCGATAACAGGGCTGAAGGCCGGGGAGCTGTTTTTT
d_call: -; j_call: TRBJ1-4; v_call: TRBV7-9; clone_size: few; cdr3_length: 14; cdr3_aa: CASSLGDIREKLFF; cdr3_nt: TGTGCCAGCAGCCTTGGTGACATAAGGGAAAAACTGTTTTTT
d_call: TRBD1; j_call: TRBJ1-1; v_call: TRBV7-8; clone_size: few; cdr3_length: 16; cdr3_aa: CASSSWGTGANTEAFF; cdr3_nt: TGTGCCAGCAGCTCCTGGGGGACAGGGGCGAACACTGAAGCTTTCTTT
d_call: -; j_call: TRBJ1-1; v_call: TRBV12-3/TRBV12-4; clone_size: -; cdr3_length: 14; cdr3_aa: CASSSPYRTTEAFF; cdr3_nt: TGTGCCAGCAGTTCCCCTTACAGAACCACTGAAGCTTTCTTT
d_call: -; j_call: TRBJ2-2; v_call: TRBV5-1; clone_size: -; cdr3_length: 12; cdr3_aa: CASSPFDGELFF; cdr3_nt: TGCGCCAGCAGCCCCTTCGACGGGGAGCTGTTTTTT
d_call: -; j_call: TRBJ2-3; v_call: TRBV28; clone_size: few; cdr3_length: 17; cdr3_aa: CASSPIGIGPLTDTQYF; cdr3_nt: TGTGCCAGCAGTCCTATAGGGATAGGGCCGCTTACGGATACGCAGTATTTT
d_call: -; j_call: TRBJ1-2; v_call: TRBV11-2; clone_size: few; cdr3_length: 16; cdr3_aa: CASSPLLRGRDYGYTF; cdr3_nt: TGTGCCAGCAGCCCACTCCTTAGGGGCCGGGACTATGGCTACACCTTC
d_call: -; j_call: TRBJ2-7; v_call: TRBV9; clone_size: few; cdr3_length: 14; cdr3_aa: CASSVNPASYEQYF; cdr3_nt: TGTGCCAGCAGCGTAAACCCGGCTTCCTACGAGCAGTACTTC
d_call: TRBD1; j_call: TRBJ1-4; v_call: TRBV20-1; clone_size: many; cdr3_length: 13; cdr3_aa: CSALGTGLKKLFF; cdr3_nt: TGCAGTGCCCTCGGGACAGGCCTTAAAAAACTGTTTTTT
d_call: -; j_call: TRBJ1-1; v_call: TRBV20-1; clone_size: many; cdr3_length: 14; cdr3_aa: CSARTTTVGTEAFF; cdr3_nt: TGCAGTGCTAGAACAACGACCGTGGGCACTGAAGCTTTCTTT
d_call: -; j_call: TRBJ1-1; v_call: TRBV29-1; clone_size: many; cdr3_length: 13; cdr3_aa: CSVDGVVGTEAFF; cdr3_nt: TGCAGCGTTGATGGAGTAGTAGGCACTGAAGCTTTCTTT
d_call: -; j_call: TRBJ1-6; v_call: TRBV20-1; clone_size: many; cdr3_length: 15; cdr3_aa: CSATEGLRTQPPLHF; cdr3_nt: TGCAGTGCTACCGAGGGACTCCGGACCCAACCACCCCTCCACTTT
d_call: TRBD1; j_call: TRBJ1-1; v_call: TRBV20-1; clone_size: many; cdr3_length: 15; cdr3_aa: CSALGQGLPDTEAFF; cdr3_nt: TGCAGTGCCCTCGGACAGGGCCTGCCGGACACTGAAGCTTTCTTT